The text below deals with one T cell receptor (beta chain). The record originates from a study of OX40 agonist ivuxolimab in advanced cancers. Study in general: Intravenous ivuxolimab was administered to patients every 2 weeks at 0.01 to 10 mg/kg.

Trimming took 6 bases from V and 0 from J, leaving 11 bases between them. The CDR3 runs to 14 residues. Per germline, CDR1 LNHDA and CDR2 SQIVND (reference sequence). Sequencing used immunoSEQ multiplex PCR; TCRdb keeps in-frame clones, though not all of them. In the table there are fewer than 25,000 clones, approximately 86% of which are singletons. Sequenced material: CD4+ or CD8+ T cells sorted from blood, taken in a trial of the OX40 agonist ivuxolimab. The source is an adult with an advanced solid tumor such as melanoma, head and neck, liver or kidney cancer. This chain joins TRBV19 and TRBJ1-1, with TRBD1 as a possible D gene (5 bases). The CDR3 region has the DNA TGTGCCAGTAGCTGGGGGTCGATGAACACTGAAGCTTTCTTT. This sequence encodes CASSWGSMNTEAFF.